The TCR beta chain under discussion was sequenced for a study of shared clonotypes between healthy human individuals. Assay used: immunoSEQ multiplex PCR; TCRdb lists only in-frame clones, some missing. Of approximately 500,000 clones detected, almost 97% appear once; the ten largest clones hold about 0.064%. Material for sequencing was naive CD4+ T cells sorted from blood. Subset given: CD45RA+ positively selected. The sequence derives from a woman aged 25-40 years in good health.

CDR3 sequence: CASSLVGTSGSPYEQYF. CDR3 sequence (DNA): TGTGCCAGCAGCTTAGTTGGGACTAGCGGGAGTCCCTACGAGCAGTACTTC. The chain carries TRBV7-6 and TRBJ2-5, with TRBD2 identical over 14 bases. The DNA end favors TRBJ2-7, so the J call may be wrong. The germline V gene encodes CDR1 SGHVS and CDR2 FNYEAQ. The CDR3 length is 17 residues.